The rows below give T cell receptor beta chains drawn from one sample of a study of T cells in Graves' hyperthyroidism and ophthalmopathy. TCRdb reanalysed the multiplex PCR reads using MiXCR and keeps one entry per CDR3 protein. The repertoire consists of hundreds of thousands of distinct CDR3 sequences, with 15% occurring once and the leading ten covering approximately 32%. Sample: blood. The receptors shown here come from a woman between 25 and 40 years old with Graves' hyperthyroidism. CDR3s include the opening cysteine and the closing phenylalanine or tryptophan. The D gene is left open where the match is weak. Rows may omit the clone size; those that give it use once, few, many or a size class.

CDR3 protein,clone size,J gene,D gene,V gene
CASRSGDYGYTF,few,TRBJ1-2,.,TRBV6-1
CATSDPEASGSQETQYF,few,TRBJ2-5,TRBD2,TRBV24-1
CATSEPGLAGGLGTGDEQFF,.,TRBJ2-1,TRBD2,TRBV24-1
CASSSGPVPYEQYF,many,TRBJ2-7,.,TRBV12-3/TRBV12-4
CSARPHPGQVHYGYTF,few,TRBJ1-2,TRBD1,TRBV20-1
CASSLIRDNTEAFF,.,TRBJ1-1,.,TRBV5-1
CSVARGTDTQYF,many,TRBJ2-3,.,TRBV29-1
CASSIREGRNEQFF,many,TRBJ2-1,TRBD2,TRBV27
CASSRQSGGERYEQYF,many,TRBJ2-7,TRBD1,TRBV7-2
CASRWNSNQPQHF,.,TRBJ1-5,.,TRBV6-1
CSARGDMPNTIYF,few,TRBJ1-3,.,TRBV20-1
CSARGAAPYTDTQYF,.,TRBJ2-3,.,TRBV20-1
CSVAGETQYF,few,TRBJ2-5,.,TRBV29-1
CAWRGPDSNEQFF,.,TRBJ2-1,.,TRBV30
CATWEDGTTYNEQFF,.,TRBJ2-1,.,TRBV15
CASSQREGSVANYGYTF,few,TRBJ1-2,.,TRBV4-1
CASREPSGRAQETQYF,.,TRBJ2-5,TRBD2,TRBV6-4
CASSLTGRAFF,many,TRBJ1-1,.,TRBV28
CASRDGTGGNTEAFF,.,TRBJ1-1,TRBD1,TRBV27
CASSPQNRGRNEQFF,many,TRBJ2-1,TRBD1,TRBV28
CSARSGPASKNIQYF,few,TRBJ2-4,.,TRBV20-1
CASSLLRASGSQETQYF,few,TRBJ2-5,TRBD2,TRBV7-9
CASSKAGTSDGEQFF,.,TRBJ2-1,TRBD2,TRBV9
CSDGQNYGYTF,few,TRBJ1-2,.,TRBV29-1
CSARVPSGHTYEQYF,few,TRBJ2-7,TRBD2,TRBV20-1
CASSQGPGLAANEQFF,many,TRBJ2-1,TRBD2,TRBV3-1
CSARSGSTSTDTQYF,few,TRBJ2-3,.,TRBV20-1
CASSMDVDSPLHF,.,TRBJ1-6,.,TRBV6-1
CASSLSGGRAIETQYF,many,TRBJ2-5,TRBD2,TRBV11-2
CSARPTYTEAFF,.,TRBJ1-1,.,TRBV20-1
CASSPDYINEQFF,.,TRBJ2-1,.,TRBV5-8
CAWSVRGQGGHEQYF,.,TRBJ2-7,TRBD1,TRBV30